The sequence of this T cell receptor (beta chain) was determined in a study of PD-L1 blockade in urothelial cancer. Across the whole study: Individuals in the cohort had been given 0 to 3 earlier chemotherapy regimens.

TCRdb's table, derived via immunoSEQ multiplex PCR, lists solely in-frame clones and lacks some. The sample yields some 60,000 clones, around 83% seen once. Each patient's cancer was a locally advanced or metastatic urothelial carcinoma. The V and J ends lost 6 bases and 14 bases, in that order; junction bases with no gene match: 8. This CDR3 is built from 12 residues. The germline CDR1 and CDR2 sequences are MDHEN and SYDVKM. This chain joins TRBV28 and TRBJ1-2, with TRBD1 matching over 11 bases. The material sequenced was PBMCs, taken around atezolizumab (anti-PD-L1) treatment. The origin of this receptor is a man in his fifties with urothelial cancer. This CDR3 reads CASSLGQGAKTF. The CDR3 DNA follows: TGTGCCAGCAGCCTCGGACAGGGGGCTAAAACCTTC.